This entry lists 18 T cell receptor beta chains sequenced from one sample in a study of T cell responses to AZD1222 COVID-19 vaccine. The data were produced by immunoSEQ multiplex PCR, yet TCRdb's version contains in-frame clones alone and is incomplete. The data contain around 130,000 clones, 90% to 95% of them seen just once; the ten biggest clones take up roughly 6.6%. The specimen was peripheral blood, collected on day 0 of AZD1222 vaccination. These receptors came from an adult in good health.

This rearrangement joins TRBV12-5 to TRBJ2-7; 13 bases fit TRBD2. The CDR3 spans 18 residues. V shed 6 bases, J shed 0 bases, and the junction held 11 bases outside the gene matches. The germline gives CDR1 LGHNT, CDR2 FRNRAP. The DNA of the CDR3 is TGTGCTAGTGGCCCCCAACTAGCGGGAGGGTTAAACTCCTACGAGCAGTACTTC. This translates into CASGPQLAGGLNSYEQYF.

J is TRBJ1-3 and V is TRBV5-6; the D is unclear. The CDR3 sequence is 14 residues long. Trimming left V 5 bases short and J 0 bases short, with 9 bases between. From germline, CDR1 is SGHDT and CDR2 YYEEEE. The chain's CDR3 is CASRKISSGNTIYF. The CDR3 nucleotides are TGTGCCAGCAGGAAGATTTCCTCTGGAAACACCATATATTTT. Full variable domain (rest looked up from reference TRBV5-6 and TRBJ1-3): DAGVTQSPTHLIKTRGQQVTLRCSPKSGHDTVSWYQQALGQGPQFIFQYYEEEERQRGNFPDRFSGHQFPNYSSELNVNALLLGDSALYLCASRKISSGNTIYFGEGSWLTVV.

The chain uses TRBV6-1 and TRBJ1-2; no firm D call. V dropped 3 bases and J dropped 0 bases, with 17 bases sitting between them. Germline V gene sequence: CDR1 MNHNS, CDR2 SASEGT. This CDR3 has 17 residues. CDR3 sequence (DNA): TGTGCCAGCAGTGACCTGCCTGGGCAGGATGCTAACTATGGCTACACCTTC. This translates into CASSDLPGQDANYGYTF.

The V call is TRBV15, the J call TRBJ2-1; D could derive from TRBD1 or TRBD2 (5 bases each). Germline V gives CDR1 LNHNV, CDR2 YYDKDF (reference sequence). Trimming left V 1 base short and J 2 bases short, with 12 bases between. The CDR3 is 16 residues long. In nucleotides, the CDR3 is TGTGCCACCAGCAGAGGCCCCGGGGCACCCTACAATGAGCAGTTCTTC. Translating it yields CATSRGPGAPYNEQFF. Looking up the rest from reference TRBV15 and TRBJ2-1 gives the full variable domain: DAMVIQNPRYQVTQFGKPVTLSCSQTLNHNVMYWYQQKSSQAPKLLFHYYDKDFNNEADTPDNFQSRRPNTSFCFLDIRSPGLGDTAMYLCATSRGPGAPYNEQFFGPGTRLTVL.

V and J are TRBV27 and TRBJ1-1; D remains unclear. From germline, CDR1 is MNHEY and CDR2 SMNVEV (reference sequence). The CDR3 has 13 amino acids. Between the trimmed V and J ends, which lost 4 bases and 3 bases, there was a span of 9 bases. In DNA form, the CDR3 reads TGTGCCAGCAGTTACCCCCCGCACACTGAAGCTTTCTTT. Its translation: CASSYPPHTEAFF.

The chain carries TRBV23-1 and TRBJ2-2; D is perhaps TRBD1 (7 bases). TRBV23-1 is an ORF, and what it does is uncertain. The V and J ends lost 2 bases and 5 bases respectively, with 18 bases between them. CDR3 length: 17 residues. CDR3 region: CASSQKVRAGGTGELFF. The CDR3 coding sequence is TGCGCCAGCAGTCAAAAGGTTAGGGCAGGGGGGACCGGGGAGCTGTTTTTT.

The J gene is TRBJ1-2, the V gene TRBV5-4, with a possible D match to TRBD1 (5 bases). The CDR3 covers 14 residues. V dropped 7 bases and J dropped 2 bases, with 15 bases sitting between them. Per germline, CDR1 SGHNT and CDR2 YYREEE (reference sequence). CDR3 in DNA: TGTGCCAGCGGATACCTCGGGGGGAACTATGGCTACACCTTC. Translating gives CASGYLGGNYGYTF.

The V call is TRBV6-6, the J call TRBJ1-1; no reliable D call. The CDR3 has 12 residues. Germline loops: CDR1 MNHNY, CDR2 SVGAGI (reference sequence). V was clipped by 7 bases and J by 3 bases, with 9 bases between them. CDR3 coding DNA: TGTGCCAGCAACTCGGTCGACACTGAAGCTTTCTTT. Translated: CASNSVDTEAFF.

The chain employs TRBV5-1 and TRBJ1-3; maybe TRBD1 (5 bases). V gave up 3 bases and J gave up 0 bases, with 10 bases separating them. In germline, CDR1 is SGHRS, CDR2 YFSETQ. The CDR3 runs 15 residues. As DNA, the CDR3 is TGCGCCAGCAGCTCACGCGGGGGCTCTGGAAACACCATATATTTT. Protein sequence: CASSSRGGSGNTIYF. The variable domain in full, completed from reference TRBV5-1 and TRBJ1-3, reads KAGVTQTPRYLIKTRGQQVTLSCSPISGHRSVSWYQQTPGQGLQFLFEYFSETQRNKGNFPGRFSGRQFSNSRSEMNVSTLELGDSALYLCASSSRGGSGNTIYFGEGSWLTVV.

The rearrangement uses TRBV13 and TRBJ2-7; 9 bases align to TRBD1. This CDR3 is 15 amino acids long. Germline V gives CDR1 PRHDT, CDR2 FYEKMQ (reference sequence). V lost 5 bases to trimming and J lost 2 bases; unmatched junction nucleotides: 7. The CDR3 reads CASSTLRDRAYEQYF. The CDR3 nucleotides are TGTGCCAGCAGCACCCTCCGGGACAGGGCCTACGAGCAGTACTTC.

V usage is TRBV7-6 and J usage is TRBJ2-2; 12 bases agree with TRBD2. CDR3 size: 15 residues. V gave up 5 bases and J gave up 5 bases; unmatched junction bases: 3. Germline-derived CDR1 and CDR2 are SGHVS and FNYEAQ. In nucleotides, the CDR3 is TGTGCCAGCAGCGTTACTAGCGGGAGGACCGGGGAGCTGTTTTTT. It codes for CASSVTSGRTGELFF.

J is TRBJ1-2 and V is TRBV10-3; unclear D gene. V lost 2 bases to trimming and J lost 2 bases, with 3 bases between them. Germline V gene lookup returns CDR1 ENHRY and CDR2 SYGVKD. The CDR3 contains 12 residues. CDR3 in amino acids: CAISETNYGYTF. DNA for the CDR3: TGTGCCATCAGTGAGACAAACTATGGCTACACCTTC.

The chain has TRBV27 and TRBJ1-2; TRBD1 matches 7 bases. J gave up 6 bases and V 8 bases, and 27 bases lay outside the gene matches. Per germline, CDR1 MNHEY and CDR2 SMNVEV (reference sequence). CDR3 size: 19 residues. DNA for the CDR3: TGTGCCAGCCCCGGGGATCGAGGGACAGTCCTTACTGGGGCACATGGCTACACCTTC. Translating it yields CASPGDRGTVLTGAHGYTF.

The table lists this clone with a count of one. The rearrangement uses TRBV6-5 and TRBJ1-2; possible D gene TRBD1, 5 bases. CDR1 MNHEY and CDR2 SVGAGI come from the germline V gene. V shed 5 bases and J shed 2 bases, with 12 bases lying between them. The CDR3 loop spans 14 amino acids. CDR3 DNA sequence: TGTGCCAGCAGTCAGGGTCGGGGCAACTATGGCTACACCTTC. This translates into CASSQGRGNYGYTF.

The chain recombines TRBV18 with TRBJ1-2; unclear D gene. The germline V gene encodes CDR1 KGHSH and CDR2 LQKENI. V was trimmed by 3 bases and J by 0 bases, leaving 17 bases between them. The length of the CDR3 is 17 residues. CDR3: CASSPRRFPETNYGYTF. The CDR3 DNA reads TGTGCCAGCTCACCGAGGAGGTTCCCTGAAACTAACTATGGCTACACCTTC.

This chain joins TRBV20-1 and TRBJ1-2; D gene unclear. The CDR3 sequence is 11 residues long. CDR1 DFQATT and CDR2 SNEGSKA come from the germline V gene (reference sequence). CDR3 sequence (DNA): TGCAGCACTGTCCAGGACTATGGCTACACCTTC. Its translation is CSTVQDYGYTF.

The chain combines TRBV3-1 (or the pseudogene TRBV3-2) with TRBJ2-7; 11 positions agree with TRBD2. Germline V gene lookup returns CDR1 LGHDT and CDR2 YNNKEL (reference sequence). The CDR3 covers 17 residues. V gave up 4 bases and J gave up 6 bases; unmatched junction bases: 14. DNA for the CDR3: TGTGCCAGCAGCCCGAATGACTACTCTAGCGGGAGGCCCGAGCAGTACTTC. This sequence encodes CASSPNDYSSGRPEQYF.

V and J are TRBV28 and TRBJ1-3, with D tentatively TRBD1 (6 bases). The CDR3 is 15 amino acids. In germline, CDR1 is MDHEN, CDR2 SYDVKM. V was cut by 4 bases and J by 1 base, with 11 bases left in between. The CDR3 nucleotides read TGTGCCAGCAGTTCACAAGGGGGTTCTGGAAACACCATATATTTT. It is translated as CASSSQGGSGNTIYF.